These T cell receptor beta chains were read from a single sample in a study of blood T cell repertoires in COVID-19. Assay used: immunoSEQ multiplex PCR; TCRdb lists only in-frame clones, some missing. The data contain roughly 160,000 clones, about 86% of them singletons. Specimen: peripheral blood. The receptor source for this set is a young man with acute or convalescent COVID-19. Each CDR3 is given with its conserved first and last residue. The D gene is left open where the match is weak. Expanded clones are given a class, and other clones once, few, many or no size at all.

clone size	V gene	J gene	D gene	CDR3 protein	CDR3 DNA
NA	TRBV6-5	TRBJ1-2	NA	CASSYDSNSYGYTF	TGTGCCAGCAGTTACGACAGCAACTCTTATGGCTACACCTTC
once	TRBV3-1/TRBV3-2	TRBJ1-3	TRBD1	CASSPYPQGVSGNTIYF	TGTGCCAGCAGCCCATACCCCCAGGGGGTGTCTGGAAACACCATATATTTT
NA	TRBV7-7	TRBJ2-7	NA	CASSPDFSLEEQYF	TGTGCCAGCAGCCCAGACTTTTCGCTAGAAGAGCAGTACTTC
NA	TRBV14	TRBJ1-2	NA	CASSQGRVFGYGYTF	TGTGCCAGCAGCCAAGGAAGAGTCTTTGGCTATGGCTACACCTTC
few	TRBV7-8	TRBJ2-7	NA	CASSSSAVRVAYEQYF	TGTGCCAGCAGCTCCAGCGCGGTCAGGGTGGCCTACGAGCAGTACTTC
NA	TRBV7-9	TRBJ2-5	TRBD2	CASRPLAGGQETQYF	TGTGCCAGCAGACCACTAGCGGGGGGTCAAGAGACCCAGTACTTC
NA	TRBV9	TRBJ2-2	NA	CASSVLGGDTGELFF	TGTGCCAGCAGCGTATTAGGAGGGGACACCGGGGAGCTGTTTTTT
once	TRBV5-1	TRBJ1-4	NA	CASSVNPVAGATNEKLFF	TGCGCCAGCAGCGTTAATCCTGTTGCAGGGGCAACTAATGAAAAACTGTTTTTT
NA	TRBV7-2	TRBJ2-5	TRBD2	CASSSGGYQETQYF	TGTGCCAGCAGCTCGGGGGGGTACCAAGAGACCCAGTACTTC
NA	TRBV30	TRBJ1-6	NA	CAWSLEPSGSPLHF	TGTGCCTGGAGTCTCGAGCCATCCGGTTCACCCCTCCACTTT
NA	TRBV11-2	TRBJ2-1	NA	CASSANSYNEQFF	TGTGCCAGCAGCGCCAACAGTTACAATGAGCAGTTCTTC
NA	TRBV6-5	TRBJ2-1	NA	CASSPQGFGNEQFF	TGTGCCAGCAGTCCACAGGGCTTTGGAAATGAGCAGTTCTTC
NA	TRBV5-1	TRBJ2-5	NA	CASSYIEGGGQETQYF	TGCGCCAGCAGCTATATAGAAGGGGGGGGTCAAGAGACCCAGTACTTC
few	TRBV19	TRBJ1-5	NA	CASRMNLREYSNQPQHF	TGTGCCAGTAGGATGAACCTTCGGGAATATAGCAATCAGCCCCAGCATTTT
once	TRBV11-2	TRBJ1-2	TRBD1	CASSLRGRNLGYGYTF	TGTGCCAGCAGCTTGAGGGGGCGCAATCTGGGCTATGGCTACACCTTC
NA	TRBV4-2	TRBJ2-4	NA	CASSQDPITSGSSKNIQYF	TGTGCCAGCAGCCAAGATCCAATCACATCGGGGTCTTCCAAAAACATTCAGTACTTC
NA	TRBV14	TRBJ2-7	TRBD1	CASSLRQGQEQYF	TGTGCCAGCAGCCTTCGACAGGGCCAGGAGCAGTACTTC
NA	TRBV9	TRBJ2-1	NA	CASSVVAGVSYNEQFF	TGTGCCAGCAGCGTAGTTGCGGGTGTCTCCTACAATGAGCAGTTCTTC
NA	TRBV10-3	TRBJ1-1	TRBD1	CAQGAAGNTEAFF	TGTGCACAGGGGGCAGCCGGAAACACTGAAGCTTTCTTT
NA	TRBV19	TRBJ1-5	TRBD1	CASSMGTGGNQPQHF	TGTGCCAGTAGTATGGGGACAGGGGGCAATCAGCCCCAGCATTTT
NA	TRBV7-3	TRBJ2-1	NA	CASSLRVRRGGPYNEQFF	TGTGCCAGCAGCTTAAGAGTGAGGAGGGGGGGCCCCTACAATGAGCAGTTCTTC
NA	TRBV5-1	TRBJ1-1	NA	CASSFGGRPDTEAFF	TGCGCCAGCAGCTTCGGAGGGCGACCAGACACTGAAGCTTTCTTT
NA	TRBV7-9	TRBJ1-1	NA	CASSFLSGGNTEAFF	TGTGCCAGCAGCTTTCTTTCCGGGGGTAACACTGAAGCTTTCTTT
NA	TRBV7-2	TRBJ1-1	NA	CASSTTGQGRGEAFF	TGTGCCAGCAGCACCACTGGGCAGGGAAGGGGTGAAGCTTTCTTT
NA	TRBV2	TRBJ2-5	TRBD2	CASSDPGLAGGLETQYF	TGTGCCAGCAGTGACCCGGGACTAGCGGGGGGGCTGGAGACCCAGTACTTC
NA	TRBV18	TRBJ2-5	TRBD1	CASSLGQVKETQYF	TGTGCCAGCTCATTGGGACAGGTAAAGGAGACCCAGTACTTC
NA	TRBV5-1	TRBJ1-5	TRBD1	CASSLRQGSYQPQHF	TGCGCCAGCAGCTTGAGACAGGGGAGTTATCAGCCCCAGCATTTT
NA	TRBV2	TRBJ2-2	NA	CARSRGTGELFF	TGTGCCAGAAGCAGAGGTACCGGGGAGCTGTTTTTT
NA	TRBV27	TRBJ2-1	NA	CASSSGQLNEQFF	TGTGCCAGCAGTTCCGGACAGCTCAATGAGCAGTTCTTC
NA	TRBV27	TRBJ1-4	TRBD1	CASTRTGNEKLFF	TGTGCCAGCACTCGGACAGGGAATGAAAAACTGTTTTTT
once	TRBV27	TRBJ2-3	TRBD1	CASSLMTGYPQYF	TGTGCCAGCAGTCTTATGACAGGGTATCCGCAGTATTTT
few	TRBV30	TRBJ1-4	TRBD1	CAQTGGAREKLFF	TGTGCCCAAACAGGGGGGGCAAGGGAAAAACTGTTTTTT
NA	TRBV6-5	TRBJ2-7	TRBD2	CAARGGGNYEQYF	TGTGCCGCCAGGGGCGGGGGGAACTACGAGCAGTACTTC
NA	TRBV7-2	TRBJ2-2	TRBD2	CASSLVSGGAGGELFF	TGTGCCAGCAGCTTAGTGAGCGGGGGGGCTGGCGGGGAGCTGTTTTTT
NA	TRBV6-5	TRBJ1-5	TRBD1	CASSSNRDRVPWAQHF	TGTGCCAGCAGTTCTAACCGGGACAGGGTACCTTGGGCCCAGCATTTT
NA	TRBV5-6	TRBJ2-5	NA	CASSYPTGQETQYF	TGTGCCAGCAGCTACCCTACGGGGCAAGAGACCCAGTACTTC
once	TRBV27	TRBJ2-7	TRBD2	CASSWSSGVAYEQYF	TGTGCCAGCAGTTGGTCTAGCGGTGTAGCCTACGAGCAGTACTTC
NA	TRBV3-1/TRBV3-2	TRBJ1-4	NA	CASSQVLNEKLFF	TGTGCCAGCAGCCAAGTCCTTAATGAAAAACTGTTTTTT
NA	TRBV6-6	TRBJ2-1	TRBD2	CASSYLSGGRNEQFF	TGTGCCAGCAGTTACCTTAGCGGGGGGCGGAATGAGCAGTTCTTC
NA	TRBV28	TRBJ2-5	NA	CASSRPIGFGQETQYF	TGTGCCAGCAGCCGGCCGATCGGGTTCGGTCAAGAGACCCAGTACTTC
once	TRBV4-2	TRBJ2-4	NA	CASSQDEDFFF	TGTGCCAGCAGCCAAGATGAGGATTTCTTCTTC
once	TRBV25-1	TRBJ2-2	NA	CASELQGLAGELFF	TGTGCCAGCGAGTTACAGGGTCTCGCCGGGGAGCTGTTTTTT
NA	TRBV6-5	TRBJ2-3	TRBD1	CASRSGQYTDTQYF	TGTGCCAGCAGGTCGGGACAGTACACAGATACGCAGTATTTT
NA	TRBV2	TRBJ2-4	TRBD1	CASSRQGKGSKNIQYF	TGTGCCAGCAGCCGACAGGGGAAGGGGTCCAAAAACATTCAGTACTTC
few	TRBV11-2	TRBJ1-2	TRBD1	CASSLDRDRGDGYTF	TGTGCCAGCAGCTTAGATAGGGACAGGGGTGATGGCTACACCTTC
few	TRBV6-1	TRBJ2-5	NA	CASSEWTNGGTQYF	TGTGCCAGCAGTGAATGGACTAATGGTGGGACCCAGTACTTC
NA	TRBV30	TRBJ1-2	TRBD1	CAWLPGQGNYGYTF	TGTGCCTGGCTACCGGGACAGGGGAACTATGGCTACACCTTC
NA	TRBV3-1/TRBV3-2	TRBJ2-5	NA	CASSQDRAGRQTQYF	TGTGCCAGCAGCCAAGATCGTGCAGGGCGACAGACCCAGTACTTC
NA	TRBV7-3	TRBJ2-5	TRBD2	CASSFGGAKETQYF	TGTGCCAGCAGCTTCGGGGGGGCGAAAGAGACCCAGTACTTC
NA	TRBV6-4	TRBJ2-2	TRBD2	CASSDSTGLAGGPSGELFF	TGTGCCAGCAGTGACTCGACCGGACTAGCGGGGGGGCCAAGCGGGGAGCTGTTTTTT
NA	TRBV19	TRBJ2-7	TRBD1	CASSIRQGDYEQYF	TGTGCCAGTAGTATAAGACAGGGGGATTACGAGCAGTACTTC